The clone carrying this T cell receptor (beta chain) was detected only a few times. Trimming stripped 2 bases from V and 4 bases from J, with 9 bases between. This CDR3 region has 14 residues. CDR1 and CDR2 (germline): MNHEY, SMNVEV (reference sequence). Sequencing used immunoSEQ multiplex PCR; TCRdb keeps in-frame clones, though not all of them. The sample shows roughly 160,000 clones, over 70% of them seen only once. The sample originates from a study of blood T cell repertoires in COVID-19. The rearrangement links TRBV27 to TRBJ1-3; D might be TRBD1 (5 bases). The material sequenced was PBMCs or T cells enriched from blood (not recorded which). The receptor's source is a woman aged 55-70 years who had recovered from COVID-19. CDR3 sequence reads: CASSLQGTGNTIYF. The CDR3 DNA follows: TGTGCCAGCAGTTTACAGGGTACCGGAAACACCATATATTTT.